The T cell receptor beta chain described here comes from a study of shared clonotypes between healthy human individuals (TCRdb year 2020). With respect to the entire study: The cohort comprised two women and a few men aged 18 to 49 years. For each donor, three plates each were used for CD4 naive and CD4 memory, two plates were used for CD8 naive, and one plate was used for CD8 memory. Blood TCR repertoires of several healthy adults were deeply sequenced to estimate repertoire size and the extent of clonotype sharing between individuals. To increase sequencing depth and limit assay-specific biases, different laboratories used diverse techniques to prepare libraries and sequence TCR repertoires. Per donor, leukapheresis produced somewhere between about 0.85 and 10 billion PBMCs.

The paper's findings and limits, for the study overall: The genetic and exposure-history diversity represented was limited by the small number of donors. Based on pairwise subsampling, the degree of clonotype sharing among donors was expected to be affected by sequencing depth. Compared with non-shared clonotypes, the clonotypes found in all four sorted-subset donors had higher generation probabilities. Larger estimated clonotype richness was generally found for naive subsets than for memory subsets. Even with the large sequencing depth, rarefaction of the sorted-subset datasets indicated that sequencing was incomplete. Sharing across four donors was observed for roughly 5% of naive CD4, less than 4% of naive CD8, 2.3% of memory CD4, and approximately 0.41% of memory CD8 clonotypes. Sampling was limited to blood, and TCR repertoires in tissue likely differ from TCR repertoires in blood.

Using the deep immunoSEQ assay, TCR CDR3 regions were amplified from genomic DNA by multiplex PCR. For each cell subset, the extracted genomic DNA was distributed evenly across all wells of several immunoSEQ 96-well plates, and each plate served as one replicate. For sorted subsets, 200 to 250 ng genomic DNA, equal to tens of thousands of T cell genomes, was loaded into each replicate PCR. Purified libraries were measured with a Qubit 3.0 fluorometer, size-checked on a Bioanalyzer 2100, and measured again with the KAPA Library Quantification kit. A separate single-read 150-cycle Illumina NextSeq 550 flow cell was used to sequence each immunoSEQ 96-well plate. As for the original processing: Because the immunoSEQ output held only junctional sequences and lacked quality scores, the filtering could not match the filtering applied to full-length reads. To assign V/J genes and CDR3, sequences were annotated against IMGT germline references using PyIR, a Python wrapper for IgBLAST v1.9. Reads were filtered out if the reads had weak V/J assignments (E-value above 1e-6), no CDR3, stop codons, out-of-frame junctions, or ambiguous translated residues. V3J clonotypes were defined as sequences sharing the same inferred V gene, J gene, and CDR3 amino acid sequence. To compute the percentage overlap between repertoires, the number of shared unique clonotypes was divided by the size of the smaller repertoire. Repertoire richness was assessed with RTK rarefaction, the Chao1 estimator, and Recon v2.1 estimates of unobserved clonotypes. Generation probabilities for all TCRbeta clonotypes obtained by the gDNA method from several donors were computed using OLGA. TCRdb holds this immuneACCESS table with in-frame rearrangements only. Some clones are missing; in checked studies, unresolved V genes explain under half, and the rest has no known cause. Clone size and the V and J calls come from that table; the DNA yielded D and trimming. Recorded for this sample are 2 million to 3 million clones; roughly 93% of them occurred a single time. Together, the top ten hold 0.36% of the sample.

V loses 6 bases at its end and J loses 1 base; junction bases beyond the gene matches: 6. Its CDR3 holds 15 amino acids, cysteine through phenylalanine. The CDR3 DNA has 45 bases and is translated from base 1. CDR1 and CDR2 were assigned from the germline V gene as SNHLY and FYNNEI. Comment on this clone: The antigen it binds to is not known. Per-nucleotide qualities are absent, and no much larger clonotype sits a single base away.

The donors were healthy, HIV-negative adults with no recently reported acute infections or vaccinations. All donors were Caucasian adults living in Nashville, Tennessee, USA. CD4+ T cells were enriched through magnetic negative selection, after which naive cells were positively selected on CD45RA and the remaining negative fraction served as the memory subset. Blood was collected by leukapheresis, and PBMCs were isolated by Ficoll-Histopaque density gradient centrifugation and then cryopreserved in liquid nitrogen vapor phase. Analytical flow cytometry was used to check the purity and quantity of each magnetically sorted T cell population. Genomic DNA was isolated from every sorted fraction and measured by UV absorbance on a Nanodrop 2000c.

The receptor chain draws on TRBV2 and TRBJ2-7; TRBD2 lines up with 10 middle nucleotides. Sequenced material: naive CD4+ T cells from PBMCs. In light of the paper, this sample's cell subset or site label describes: CD45RA+ positively selected. The sequence was collected from a man aged 18 to 29 in good health. Some clones in this sample may be carry-over from other donors' samples. The nucleotides read TGTGCCAGCAGCACCCGAGCGGGAGGGTCCTACGAGCAGTACTTC. This codes for CASSTRAGGSYEQYF.